These T cell receptor beta chains were read from a single sample in a study of vaccination effects on CD4 cells after COVID-19. Sequencing was performed with immunoSEQ multiplex PCR; in TCRdb, only in-frame clones are kept and a portion is missing. The table includes roughly 42,000 clones, 55% to 75% detected once. The antigens these receptors bind are not known. This sample comprised CD4+ T cells from PBMCs cultured with HCoV-OC43 spike peptides, obtained before COVID-19 vaccination. The receptors come from a human donor who received a COVID-19 vaccine. CDR3s include the opening cysteine and the closing phenylalanine or tryptophan.

j_gene: TRBJ1-1; v_gene: TRBV12-5; CDR3aa: CASGLVVGGGGTEAFF
j_gene: TRBJ2-7; v_gene: TRBV2; CDR3aa: CASRTVPYEQYF
j_gene: TRBJ2-1; v_gene: TRBV5-1; CDR3aa: CASSLVGRLQFF
j_gene: TRBJ2-5; v_gene: TRBV12-3/TRBV12-4; CDR3aa: CASTRGAPETQYF
j_gene: TRBJ1-3; v_gene: TRBV6-5; CDR3aa: CASTNGGNTIYF
j_gene: TRBJ2-7; v_gene: TRBV6-5; CDR3aa: CASRYRVGPYEQYF
j_gene: TRBJ2-7; v_gene: TRBV29-1; CDR3aa: CSVGRDPYEQYF
j_gene: TRBJ2-1; v_gene: TRBV10-3; CDR3aa: CASTRRSDRGEQFF
j_gene: TRBJ1-2; v_gene: TRBV5-1; CDR3aa: CASSSRTGTGNGYTF
j_gene: TRBJ2-7; v_gene: TRBV18; CDR3aa: CASSERVGEQYF
j_gene: TRBJ1-3; v_gene: TRBV28; CDR3aa: CASSQTGAYKSSGNTIYF
j_gene: TRBJ2-1; v_gene: TRBV4-3; CDR3aa: CASSQIGLAGAGHNEQFF
j_gene: TRBJ2-7; v_gene: TRBV19; CDR3aa: CASSVTRTSGSSSYEQYF
j_gene: TRBJ1-5; v_gene: TRBV19; CDR3aa: CASSTTGTGVSNQPQHF
j_gene: TRBJ1-4; v_gene: TRBV7-5; CDR3aa: CARSLGEKLFF
j_gene: TRBJ1-5; v_gene: TRBV28; CDR3aa: CASSLWTGFLQPQHF
j_gene: TRBJ1-2; v_gene: TRBV2; CDR3aa: CASSEAMMSYGYTF
j_gene: TRBJ1-6; v_gene: TRBV10-3; CDR3aa: CAIRQGDSPLHF
j_gene: TRBJ2-3; v_gene: TRBV28; CDR3aa: CASTLTSGMSTDTQYF
j_gene: TRBJ1-1; v_gene: TRBV10-3; CDR3aa: CAISDTSPGGPAAMNTEAFF
j_gene: TRBJ1-5; v_gene: TRBV6-4; CDR3aa: CASSPTGGSRPQHF
j_gene: TRBJ1-3; v_gene: TRBV7-9; CDR3aa: CASGTPGNTIYF
j_gene: TRBJ1-1; v_gene: TRBV30; CDR3aa: CAWSVLAPRLNTEAFF
j_gene: TRBJ2-5; v_gene: TRBV5-1; CDR3aa: CASSLLAGGYQETQYF
j_gene: TRBJ1-4; v_gene: TRBV5-6; CDR3aa: CASSPSSAVAGELFF
j_gene: TRBJ1-5; v_gene: TRBV6-5; CDR3aa: CASSYGRDWSNQPQHF
j_gene: TRBJ2-3; v_gene: TRBV6-5; CDR3aa: CASRGLAGGADTQYF
j_gene: TRBJ2-2; v_gene: TRBV5-4; CDR3aa: CASSSSGGANTGELFF
j_gene: TRBJ2-1; v_gene: TRBV5-1; CDR3aa: CASSSGTGVVNEQFF